This TCR beta chain is drawn from a study of T cell changes during pregnancy in multiple sclerosis. Unmatched junction bases numbered 8, after V lost 4 bases and J lost 5 bases. Germline-derived CDR1 and CDR2 are SGHRS and YFSETQ. The CDR3 has 15 amino acids. Clones were sequenced by immunoSEQ multiplex PCR, and TCRdb holds only the in-frame ones, with some missing. The sample carries 30,000 to 40,000 clones, about 90% recorded once. This clonotype originated in a female donor with multiple sclerosis, enrolled in a pregnancy study. V and J are TRBV5-1 and TRBJ1-4; the match to TRBD1 covers 7 bases. The sequencing used CD4+ T cells from peripheral blood mononuclear cells, collected in the third trimester of pregnancy. The CDR3 loop reads CASSPNSGQNEKLFF. CDR3 sequence (DNA): TGCGCCAGCAGCCCCAATTCGGGACAGAATGAAAAACTGTTTTTT.